This T cell receptor beta chain was captured by sequencing in a study of blood T cell repertoires in COVID-19 (TCRdb year 2020). For context, the study as a whole: Collaborator samples came from the United States, Italy and Spain and covered acute and convalescent phases of COVID-19. The material from the prospective study consisted of cDNA or gDNA derived from T cells, B-cell-depleted T cells, or PBMCs. Subjects who had been exposed to COVID-19, were actively infected with it, or had recovered from it provided the deeply sampled blood TCRbeta repertoires that made up the dataset. The repertoires were released in a freely available public database meant as a resource for research on the immune response to SARS-CoV-2. The samples were drawn from two sources: the first 160 participants of the ongoing ImmuneRACE study, and over 1,000 subjects contributed by 6 global collaborators. The sample metadata nearly always contained a de-identified subject ID, COVID-19 status, age in years and sex. Where available, HLA class I and class II types were taken from metadata supplied by the sample provider and were not determined by assay-based typing.

In the prospective study, participants were about 18 to 95 years old, resided in under 30 geographic areas of the United States, and were enrolled through a virtual design. In the prospective study, participants were assigned to cohorts based on the clinical history participants reported in a screening survey and a study questionnaire. Recovered participants in ImmuneRACE Cohort 3 were defined by two consecutive negative NP/OP PCR tests, clearance by a healthcare professional, or resolution of symptoms. Each participant in the prospective study had whole blood, serum and a nasopharyngeal or oropharyngeal swab collected by mobile phlebotomists. Prospective study participants could optionally give additional blood draws and questionnaires over an approximately two-month period. Before DNA extraction, blood samples from the prospective study were shipped at room temperature or frozen. TCRbeta CDR3 regions were amplified from genomic DNA by means of the immunoSEQ Assay, a bias-controlled multiplex PCR. On the study's bioinformatics: The number of nucleated cells in each sample was estimated by amplification of reference gene primers within the assay. To quantify the absolute abundance of each unique TCRbeta CDR3 rearrangement, sequence reads were collapsed and filtered. Productive Simpson clonality was computed per sample as the square root of Simpson's diversity index over productive rearrangements. TCRdb mirrors the immuneACCESS table, restricted to in-frame sequences. Some clones are absent from its copies; in checked studies, under half trace to an unresolved V gene, and the reason for the others is unknown. The V and J calls and clone size come from that table; D and trimming were worked out from the DNA. The sample includes more than 200,000 clones, with around nine tenths observed a single time. The ten most abundant clones make up under 2.5% of the sample.

As to this clone: Which antigen it targets is not known. Per-base qualities were not stored, and no clone one base away is much larger.

The CDR3 has 17 amino acids, counting the end cysteine and phenylalanine. The CDR3 DNA has 51 bases and is translated from base 1. V and J lose 2 bases and 2 bases, and a span of 17 bases separates them. CDR1 and CDR2, looked up from the germline V gene, are SGHNT and YENEEA. Here is what the overall study found, with its caveats: The quantity of clinical and demographic metadata differed by source and by participant and was supplied without curation.

The sequence came from a woman in her late teens or twenties who had recovered from COVID-19. Recombination joined TRBV11-3 with TRBJ2-3, and possibly TRBD2, on 5 matching bases. The sequencing input was PBMCs or T cells enriched from blood (not recorded which). CDR3 protein: CASSLMRVSTNTDTQYF. The DNA is as follows: TGTGCCAGCAGCTTAATGCGCGTCTCGACTAACACAGATACGCAGTATTTT.